This TCR beta chain was identified in a study of immune cell composition in non-small cell lung cancer. The study's findings and limits: Squamous carcinomas (75%) more often had tumour-associated clones >0.5% than adenocarcinomas (33%).

This CDR3 is 14 amino acids long. V shed 5 bases and J 4 bases; nucleotides not matched to a gene: 3. CDR1 and CDR2 from the germline V gene are LNHDA and SQIVND (reference sequence). This clone came up a few times. Its antigen is still unknown. Libraries were prepared by immunoSEQ multiplex PCR; TCRdb keeps only in-frame clonotypes and omits some of them. The sample consists of about 2,900 clones, around 80% of them appearing once. This sample was also put to use in a study of CD4 T cells in lung cancer. This second study says: Curative-intent resections for stage I-III non-small cell lung cancer supplied tumor and non-adjacent lung tissue. In vitro naive T-cell priming might explain some blood-derived responses.

Input material: lung tumor tissue. The sequence was collected from a human donor with non-small cell lung cancer. The chain joins TRBV19 to TRBJ1-2; TRBD1 matches at 11 bases. The CDR3 here is CASSPGQGVYGYTF. The CDR3 coding sequence is TGTGCCAGTAGTCCGGGACAGGGGGTCTATGGCTACACCTTC.